This T cell receptor beta chain comes out of a study of T cell changes during pregnancy in multiple sclerosis. V trimming: 0 bases; J trimming: 1 base; junction bases outside the gene matches: 0. The CDR3 has 17 residues. Per germline, CDR1 LGHNA and CDR2 YSLEER. The table came from immunoSEQ multiplex PCR; TCRdb's copy has only in-frame clones and leaves some out. The sample consists of more than 45,000 clones, around 94% of them appearing once. This clonotype was obtained from a female donor with multiple sclerosis, enrolled in a pregnancy study. The chain has TRBV4-3 and TRBJ1-6; TRBD1 aligns across 10 bases. Material: CD4+ T cells from peripheral blood mononuclear cells, obtained in the second trimester of pregnancy. CDR3 amino acids: CASSQEGQGSYNSPLHF. CDR3 nucleotide sequence: TGCGCCAGCAGCCAAGAGGGACAGGGGTCCTATAATTCACCCCTCCACTTT.